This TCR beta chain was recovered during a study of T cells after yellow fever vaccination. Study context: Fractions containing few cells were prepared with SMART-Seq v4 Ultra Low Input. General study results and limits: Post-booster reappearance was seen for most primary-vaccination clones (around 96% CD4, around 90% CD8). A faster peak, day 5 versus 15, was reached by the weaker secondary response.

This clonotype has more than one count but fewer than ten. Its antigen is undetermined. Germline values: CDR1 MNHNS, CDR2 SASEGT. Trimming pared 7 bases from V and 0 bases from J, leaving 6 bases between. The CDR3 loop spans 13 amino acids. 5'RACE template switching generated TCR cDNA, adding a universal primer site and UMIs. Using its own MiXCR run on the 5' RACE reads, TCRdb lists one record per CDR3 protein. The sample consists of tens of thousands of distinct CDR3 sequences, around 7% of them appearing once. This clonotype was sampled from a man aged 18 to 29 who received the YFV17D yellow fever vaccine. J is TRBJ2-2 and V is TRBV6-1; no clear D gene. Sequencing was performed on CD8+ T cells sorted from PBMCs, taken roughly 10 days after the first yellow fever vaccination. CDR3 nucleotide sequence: TGTGCCAGCAAAACACCGAACACCGGGGAGCTGTTTTTT. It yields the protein CASKTPNTGELFF.